The 3 T cell receptor beta chains given below trace back to one sample, sequenced in a study of response to subunit inactivated influenza vaccine. TCRdb called the RT-PCR reads again in MiXCR, with one record for every CDR3 protein. Here the sample spans roughly 540,000 distinct CDR3 sequences, 20% to 25% being singletons. These data were also reused for a study on T cells expressing NK-cell markers. From that second work: For TCR beta, cDNA was produced by 5'RACE template switching with UMIs.

The source was CD4+ T cells sorted from PBMCs, collected about 12 days after vaccination. These receptor sequences come from a man between 45 and 60 years old who received an inactivated influenza vaccine.

This clonotype appeared a few times. The rearrangement joins TRBV10-3 to TRBJ2-5; TRBD2 agrees at 13 bases. The germline V gene encodes CDR1 ENHRY and CDR2 SYGVKD. With V trimmed by 6 bases and J by 4 bases, 5 bases remained unmatched. This CDR3 has 15 residues. CDR3 nucleotides: TGTGCCATCAGCGGAACTAGCGGGAGGGGAGAGACCCAGTACTTC. The encoded protein is CAISGTSGRGETQYF.

This clonotype was seen once. The V gene is TRBV10-3, the J gene TRBJ2-7; 7 nucleotides align to TRBD2. There are 14 residues in the CDR3. V was pared by 3 bases and J by 0 bases, with 2 bases of the junction left unmatched. Germline CDR1 and CDR2: ENHRY and SYGVKD. The chain's CDR3 is CAISDGGYSYEQYF. CDR3 sequence (DNA): TGTGCCATCAGTGACGGGGGGTACTCCTACGAGCAGTACTTC.

The chain links TRBV4-1 to TRBJ2-1; 9 bases are a match to TRBD2. Germline V CDR1 and CDR2: MGHRA, YSYEKL. The CDR3 is 16 amino acids. Germline trimming cut 0 bases from V and 5 bases from J; bases unmatched to any gene: 5. CDR3 sequence: CASSQEPAGGNNEQFF. The CDR3 DNA reads as TGCGCCAGCAGCCAAGAGCCAGCGGGGGGCAACAATGAGCAGTTCTTC.